This entry describes one T cell receptor beta chain. Its antigen is still unknown. The donors (healthy individuals) were bone marrow donors. This CDR3 is built from 14 residues. Germline values: CDR1 SGDLS, CDR2 YYNGEE. V was shortened by 4 bases and J by 5 bases, with 16 bases between the two germline ends. The PCR was carried out with 60 Vbeta primers and 13 Jbeta primers. TCRdb's copy holds only in-frame clones and misses some; the assay was immunoSEQ multiplex PCR. The table records 170,000 or so clones, around 73% of them present only once. This entry belongs to a study of cytomegalovirus exposure and HLA in healthy donors. Findings and limits, study-wide: Later work showed greater clonal expansion in HLA-associated TCR beta chains than in equally common others. In a later analysis, TCR beta V- and J-gene trimming was associated with a missense DCLRE1C variant. Most TCR sequences showed up rarely, but some public TCRs showed up in many donors.

The V call is TRBV9, the J call TRBJ2-7; maybe TRBD2 (6 bases). The source is a man in his fifties or sixties in good health and CMV-seronegative. Sequencing was carried out using PBMCs. This CDR3 reads CASSPRDWPHEQYF. The CDR3 nucleotides are TGTGCCAGCAGCCCCCGGGACTGGCCCCACGAGCAGTACTTC.